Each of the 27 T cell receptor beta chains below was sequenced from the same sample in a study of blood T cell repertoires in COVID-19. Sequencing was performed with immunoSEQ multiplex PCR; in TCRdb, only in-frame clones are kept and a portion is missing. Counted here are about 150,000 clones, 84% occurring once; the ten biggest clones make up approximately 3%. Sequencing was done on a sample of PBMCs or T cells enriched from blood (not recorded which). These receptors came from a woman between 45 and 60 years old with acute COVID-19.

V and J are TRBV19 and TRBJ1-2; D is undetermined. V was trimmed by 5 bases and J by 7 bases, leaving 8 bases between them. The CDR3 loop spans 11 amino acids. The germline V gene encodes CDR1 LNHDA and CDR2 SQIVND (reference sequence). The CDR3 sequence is CASSLLFGYTF. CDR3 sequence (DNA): TGTGCCAGTAGTCTCCTCTTTGGCTACACCTTC.

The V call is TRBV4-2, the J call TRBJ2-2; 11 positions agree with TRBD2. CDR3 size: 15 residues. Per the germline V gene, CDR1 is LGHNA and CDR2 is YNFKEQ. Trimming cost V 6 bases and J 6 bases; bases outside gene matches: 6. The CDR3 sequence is CASSWGLADSGELFF. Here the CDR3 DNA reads TGTGCCAGCAGTTGGGGACTAGCGGATTCCGGGGAGCTGTTTTTT.

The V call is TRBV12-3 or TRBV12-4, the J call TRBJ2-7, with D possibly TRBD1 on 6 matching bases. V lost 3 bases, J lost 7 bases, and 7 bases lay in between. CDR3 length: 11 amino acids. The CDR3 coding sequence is TGTGCCAGCAGTTTTAGGGGGGAGCAGTACTTC. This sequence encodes CASSFRGEQYF.

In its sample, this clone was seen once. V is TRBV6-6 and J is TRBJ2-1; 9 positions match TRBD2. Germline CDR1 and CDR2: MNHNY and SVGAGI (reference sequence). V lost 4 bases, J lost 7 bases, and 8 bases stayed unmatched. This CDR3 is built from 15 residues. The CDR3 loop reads CASSFALAGPNEQFF. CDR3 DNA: TGTGCCAGCAGTTTCGCGCTAGCGGGACCTAATGAGCAGTTCTTC.

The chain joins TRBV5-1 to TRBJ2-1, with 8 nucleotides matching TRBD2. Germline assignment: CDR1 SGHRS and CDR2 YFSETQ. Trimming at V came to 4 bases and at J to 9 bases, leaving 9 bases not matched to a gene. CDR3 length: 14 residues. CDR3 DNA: TGCGCCAGCAGCATACAAAGCGGGAGAGGTGAGCAGTTCTTC. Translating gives CASSIQSGRGEQFF.

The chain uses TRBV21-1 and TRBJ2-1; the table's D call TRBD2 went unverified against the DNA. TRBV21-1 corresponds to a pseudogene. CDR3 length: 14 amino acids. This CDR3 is CASSNGLAVNEQFF. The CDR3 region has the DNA TGTGCCAGCAGCAATGGACTAGCGGTCAATGAGCAGTTCTTC.

CDR3: CASRGGSRYEQYF. The CDR3 bases are TGTGCCAGCAGGGGGGGTAGCCGCTACGAGCAGTACTTC. The rearrangement joins TRBV6-5 to TRBJ2-7; D possibly corresponds to TRBD2 (6 bases). The CDR3 extends over 13 amino acids. Germline-derived CDR1 and CDR2 are MNHEY and SVGAGI. V lost 6 bases to trimming and J lost 3 bases, with 12 bases between them.

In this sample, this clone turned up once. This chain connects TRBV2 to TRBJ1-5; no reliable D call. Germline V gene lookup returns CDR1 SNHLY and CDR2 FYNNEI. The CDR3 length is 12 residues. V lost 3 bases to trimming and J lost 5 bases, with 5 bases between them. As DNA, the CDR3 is TGTGCCAGCAGTGATCGGGATCAGCCCCAGCATTTT. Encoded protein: CASSDRDQPQHF.

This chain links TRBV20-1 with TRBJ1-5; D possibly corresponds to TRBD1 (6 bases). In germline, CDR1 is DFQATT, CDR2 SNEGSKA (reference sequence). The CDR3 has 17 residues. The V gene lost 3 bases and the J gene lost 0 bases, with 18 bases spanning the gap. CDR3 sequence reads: CSASSQGSKYSNQPQHF. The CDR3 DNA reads TGCAGTGCTAGTTCACAGGGTAGTAAATATAGCAATCAGCCCCAGCATTTT.

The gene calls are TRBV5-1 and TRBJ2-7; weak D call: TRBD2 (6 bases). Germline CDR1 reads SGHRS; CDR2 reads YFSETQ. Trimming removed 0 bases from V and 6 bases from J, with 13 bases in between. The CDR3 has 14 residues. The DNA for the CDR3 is TGCGCCAGCAGCTTGGCGGCAGGGAGGCCCGAGCAGTACTTC. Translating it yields CASSLAAGRPEQYF.

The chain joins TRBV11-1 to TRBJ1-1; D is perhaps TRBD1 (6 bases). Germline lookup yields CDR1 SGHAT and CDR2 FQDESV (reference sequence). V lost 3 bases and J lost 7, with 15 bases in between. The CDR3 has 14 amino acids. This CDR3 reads CASSFSVGGDEAFF. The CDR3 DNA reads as TGTGCCAGCAGCTTCTCCGTAGGGGGGGATGAAGCTTTCTTT.

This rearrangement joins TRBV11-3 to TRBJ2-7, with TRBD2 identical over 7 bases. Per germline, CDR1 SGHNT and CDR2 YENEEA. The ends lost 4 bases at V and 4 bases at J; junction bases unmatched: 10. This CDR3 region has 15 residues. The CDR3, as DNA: TGTGCCAGCAGCTCTCCCAGCCAGCGGGGTTACGAGCAGTACTTC. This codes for CASSSPSQRGYEQYF.

CDR3 coding DNA: TGTGCCAGCTCAACCGGGGACGAGCAGTACTTC. Translation: CASSTGDEQYF. The chain joins TRBV18 to TRBJ2-7, with D possibly TRBD2 on 5 matching bases. The germline gives CDR1 KGHSH, CDR2 LQKENI. The CDR3 contains 11 residues. Deletions cut 5 bases from V and 5 bases from J, with 7 bases between.

CDR3 region: CASSSLAQAFYNEQFF. Here the CDR3 DNA reads TGTGCCAGCAGCTCTCTAGCGCAAGCCTTCTACAATGAGCAGTTCTTC. The chain couples TRBV14 to TRBJ2-1, with a possible D match to TRBD2 (6 bases). The V and J ends lost 5 bases and 3 bases respectively, with 17 bases between them. The CDR3 covers 16 residues. Looked up from germline, CDR1 is SGHDN and CDR2 is FVKESK.

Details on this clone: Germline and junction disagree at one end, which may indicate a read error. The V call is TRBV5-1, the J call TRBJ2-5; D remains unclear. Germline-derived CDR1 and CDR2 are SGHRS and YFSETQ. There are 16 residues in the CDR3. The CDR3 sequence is CASSLIGGNTQGTQYF. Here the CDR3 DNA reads TGCGCCAGCAGCTTGATCGGCGGAAATACTCAAGGGACCCAGTACTTC.

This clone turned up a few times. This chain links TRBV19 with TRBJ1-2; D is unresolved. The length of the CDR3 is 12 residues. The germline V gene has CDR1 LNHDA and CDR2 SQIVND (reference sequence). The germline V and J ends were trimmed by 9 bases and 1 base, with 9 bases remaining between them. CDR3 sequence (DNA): TGTGCCAGCCGATACGGTAACTATGGCTACACCTTC. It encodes CASRYGNYGYTF.

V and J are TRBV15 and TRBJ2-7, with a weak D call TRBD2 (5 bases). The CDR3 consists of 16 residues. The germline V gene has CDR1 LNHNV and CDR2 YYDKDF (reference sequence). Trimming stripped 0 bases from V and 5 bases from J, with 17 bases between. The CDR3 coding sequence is TGTGCCACCAGCAGAGATCGGCAAAGGGCCGGGAACGAGCAGTACTTC. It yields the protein CATSRDRQRAGNEQYF. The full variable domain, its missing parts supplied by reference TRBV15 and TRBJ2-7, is DAMVIQNPRYQVTQFGKPVTLSCSQTLNHNVMYWYQQKSSQAPKLLFHYYDKDFNNEADTPDNFQSRRPNTSFCFLDIRSPGLGDTAMYLCATSRDRQRAGNEQYFGPGTRLTVT.

CDR3 in DNA: TGTGCCAGCAGCACGGACAGGGGACAGCCCCAGCATTTT. Translation gives CASSTDRGQPQHF. The chain combines TRBV11-2 with TRBJ1-5; 9 nucleotides align to TRBD1. Germline CDR1 SGHAT, CDR2 FQNNGV. After removal of 5 bases from V and 7 bases from J, the junction contained 3 bases not matched to a gene. The CDR3 has 13 residues.

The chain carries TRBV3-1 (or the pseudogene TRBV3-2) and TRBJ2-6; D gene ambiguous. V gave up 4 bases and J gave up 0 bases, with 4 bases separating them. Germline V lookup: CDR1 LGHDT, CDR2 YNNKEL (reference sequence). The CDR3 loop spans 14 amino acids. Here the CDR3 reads CASSRDSGANVLTF. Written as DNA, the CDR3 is TGTGCCAGCAGCCGCGACTCTGGGGCCAACGTCCTGACTTTC.

The CDR3 spells CAWKTQGIRTGELFF. CDR3 in DNA: TGTGCCTGGAAAACCCAGGGGATCCGTACCGGGGAGCTGTTTTTT. This rearrangement joins TRBV30 to TRBJ2-2, with a possible D match to TRBD1 (6 bases). Germline CDR1 GTSNPN, CDR2 SVGIG (reference sequence). The CDR3 is made up of 15 amino acids. The V end lost 4 bases, the J end lost 5 bases, and 17 bases lay between the germline ends.

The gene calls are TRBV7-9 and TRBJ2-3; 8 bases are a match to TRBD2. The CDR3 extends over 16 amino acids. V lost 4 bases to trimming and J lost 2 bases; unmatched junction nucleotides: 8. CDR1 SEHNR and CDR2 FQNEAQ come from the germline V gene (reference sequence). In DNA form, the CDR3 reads TGTGCCAGCAGCTGGACCCTAGCGGGTATCACAGATACGCAGTATTTT. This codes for CASSWTLAGITDTQYF.

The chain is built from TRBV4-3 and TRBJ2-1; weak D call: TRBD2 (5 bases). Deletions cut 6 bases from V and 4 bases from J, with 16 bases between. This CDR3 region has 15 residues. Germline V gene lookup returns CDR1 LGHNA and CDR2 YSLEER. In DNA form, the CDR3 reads TGCGCCAGCAGTTTCTCCCGGGAAGAGTACAATGAGCAGTTCTTC. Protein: CASSFSREEYNEQFF.

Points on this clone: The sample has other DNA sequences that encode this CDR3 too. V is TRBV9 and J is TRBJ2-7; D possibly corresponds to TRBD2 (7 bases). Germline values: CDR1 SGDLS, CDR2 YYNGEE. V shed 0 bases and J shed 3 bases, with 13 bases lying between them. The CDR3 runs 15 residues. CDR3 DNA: TGTGCCAGCAGCGTAGCGTCGGGGGGCAGCTACGAGCAGTACTTC. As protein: CASSVASGGSYEQYF.

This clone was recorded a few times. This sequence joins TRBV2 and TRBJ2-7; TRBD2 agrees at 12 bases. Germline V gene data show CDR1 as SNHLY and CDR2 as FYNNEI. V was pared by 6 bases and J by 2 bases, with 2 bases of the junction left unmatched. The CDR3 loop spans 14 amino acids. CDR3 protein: CASRWTSGTYEQYF. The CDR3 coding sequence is TGTGCCAGCAGATGGACTAGCGGGACCTACGAGCAGTACTTC.

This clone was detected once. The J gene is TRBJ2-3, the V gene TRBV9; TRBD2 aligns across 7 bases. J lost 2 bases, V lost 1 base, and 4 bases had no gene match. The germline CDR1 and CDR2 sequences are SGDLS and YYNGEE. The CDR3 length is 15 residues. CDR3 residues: CASSVSLADTDTQYF. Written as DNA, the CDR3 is TGTGCCAGCAGCGTAAGCCTAGCGGACACAGATACGCAGTATTTT.

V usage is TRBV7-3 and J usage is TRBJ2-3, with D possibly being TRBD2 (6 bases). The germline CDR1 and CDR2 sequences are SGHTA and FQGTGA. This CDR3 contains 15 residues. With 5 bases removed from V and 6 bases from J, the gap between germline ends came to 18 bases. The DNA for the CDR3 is TGTGCCAGCAGCCCACACGCGGGAACCCAGGATACGCAGTATTTT. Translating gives CASSPHAGTQDTQYF.

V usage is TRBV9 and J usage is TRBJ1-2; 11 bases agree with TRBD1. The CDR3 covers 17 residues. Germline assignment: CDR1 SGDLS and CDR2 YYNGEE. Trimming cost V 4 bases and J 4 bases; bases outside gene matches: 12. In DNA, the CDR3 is TGTGCCAGCAGCTACGGGGGGACAGGGGGTTCTGGCTATGGCTACACCTTC. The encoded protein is CASSYGGTGGSGYGYTF.